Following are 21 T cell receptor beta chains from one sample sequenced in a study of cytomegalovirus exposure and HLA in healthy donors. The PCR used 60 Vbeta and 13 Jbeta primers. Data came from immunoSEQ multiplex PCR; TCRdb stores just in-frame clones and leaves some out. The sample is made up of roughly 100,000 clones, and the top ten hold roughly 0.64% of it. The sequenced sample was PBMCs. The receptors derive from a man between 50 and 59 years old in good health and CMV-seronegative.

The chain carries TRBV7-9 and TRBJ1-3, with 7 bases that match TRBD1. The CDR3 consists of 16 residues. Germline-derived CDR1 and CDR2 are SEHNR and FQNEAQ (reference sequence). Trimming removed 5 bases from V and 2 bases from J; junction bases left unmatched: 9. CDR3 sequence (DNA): TGTGCCAGCAGCCCGCCCGCGACAGGGACTGGAAACACCATATATTTT. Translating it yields CASSPPATGTGNTIYF.

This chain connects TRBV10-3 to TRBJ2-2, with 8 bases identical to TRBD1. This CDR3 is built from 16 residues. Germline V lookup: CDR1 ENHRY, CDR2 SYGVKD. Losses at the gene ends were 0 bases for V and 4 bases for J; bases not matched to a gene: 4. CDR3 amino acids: CAISESRGRGTGELFF. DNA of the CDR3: TGTGCCATCAGTGAGTCCAGGGGGCGCGGCACCGGGGAGCTGTTTTTT.

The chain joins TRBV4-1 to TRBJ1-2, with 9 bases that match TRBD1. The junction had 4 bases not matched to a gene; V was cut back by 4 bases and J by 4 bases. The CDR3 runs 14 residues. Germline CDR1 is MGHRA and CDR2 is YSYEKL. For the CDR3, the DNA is TGCGCCAGCAGCCGGGACAGGGCCCCCTATGGCTACACCTTC. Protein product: CASSRDRAPYGYTF.

CDR3 loop: CASSPSPIYGYTF. The DNA of the CDR3 is TGTGCCAGCAGCCCGAGTCCTATCTATGGCTACACCTTC. V is TRBV7-9 and J is TRBJ1-2; D gene uncertain. V was pared by 5 bases and J by 4 bases, with 11 bases between. This CDR3 comprises 13 residues. Germline CDR1 is SEHNR and CDR2 is FQNEAQ (reference sequence).

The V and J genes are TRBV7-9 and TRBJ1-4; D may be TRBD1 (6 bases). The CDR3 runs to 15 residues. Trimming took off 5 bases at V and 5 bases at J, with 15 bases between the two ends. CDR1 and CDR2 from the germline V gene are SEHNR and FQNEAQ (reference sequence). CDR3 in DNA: TGTGCCAGCAGCCCCCCGGACAGAAAAAATGAAAAACTGTTTTTT. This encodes CASSPPDRKNEKLFF.

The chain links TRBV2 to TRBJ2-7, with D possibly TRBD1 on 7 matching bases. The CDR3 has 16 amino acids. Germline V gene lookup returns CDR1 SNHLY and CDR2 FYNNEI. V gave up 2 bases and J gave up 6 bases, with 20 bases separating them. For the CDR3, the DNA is TGTGCCAGCAGTGAACCCAGGGGCCGACAGGGAGGCGAGCAGTACTTC. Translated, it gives CASSEPRGRQGGEQYF. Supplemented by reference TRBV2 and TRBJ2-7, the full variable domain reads EPEVTQTPSHQVTQMGQEVILRCVPISNHLYFYWYRQILGQKVEFLVSFYNNEISEKSEIFDDQFSVERPDGSNFTLKIRSTKLEDSAMYFCASSEPRGRQGGEQYFGPGTRLTVT.

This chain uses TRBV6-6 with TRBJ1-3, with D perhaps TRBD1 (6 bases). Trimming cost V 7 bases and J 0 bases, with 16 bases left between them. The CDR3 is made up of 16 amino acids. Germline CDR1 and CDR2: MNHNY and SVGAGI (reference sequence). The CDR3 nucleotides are TGTGCCAGCATTATAGGGGACATCAGCTCTGGAAACACCATATATTTT. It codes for CASIIGDISSGNTIYF.

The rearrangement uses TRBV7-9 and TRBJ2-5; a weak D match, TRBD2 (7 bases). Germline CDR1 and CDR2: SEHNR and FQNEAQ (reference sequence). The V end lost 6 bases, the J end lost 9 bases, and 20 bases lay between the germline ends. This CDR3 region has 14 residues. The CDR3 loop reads CASSLKGGREAQYF. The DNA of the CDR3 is TGTGCCAGCAGTCTTAAGGGGGGACGGGAGGCCCAGTACTTC.

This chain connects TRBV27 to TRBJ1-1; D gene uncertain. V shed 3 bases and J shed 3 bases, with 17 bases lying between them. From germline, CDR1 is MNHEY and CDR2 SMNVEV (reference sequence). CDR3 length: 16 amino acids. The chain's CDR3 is CASSFLGREMYTEAFF. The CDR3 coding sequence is TGTGCCAGCAGTTTCCTCGGTAGGGAGATGTACACTGAAGCTTTCTTT.

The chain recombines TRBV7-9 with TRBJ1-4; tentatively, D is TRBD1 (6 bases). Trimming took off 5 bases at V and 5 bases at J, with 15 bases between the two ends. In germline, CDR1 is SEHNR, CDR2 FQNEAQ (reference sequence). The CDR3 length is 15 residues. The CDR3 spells CASSPQQGQNEKLFF. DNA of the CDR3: TGTGCCAGCAGCCCCCAACAGGGCCAAAATGAAAAACTGTTTTTT.

This CDR3 reads CASSFLTESYGYTF. In DNA form, the CDR3 reads TGTGCCAGCAGCTTTTTAACAGAGTCGTATGGCTACACCTTC. The gene calls are TRBV11-2 and TRBJ1-2; D is undetermined. The CDR3 is 14 amino acids. V lost 3 bases, J lost 5 bases, and 13 bases lay in between. The germline V gene encodes CDR1 SGHAT and CDR2 FQNNGV.

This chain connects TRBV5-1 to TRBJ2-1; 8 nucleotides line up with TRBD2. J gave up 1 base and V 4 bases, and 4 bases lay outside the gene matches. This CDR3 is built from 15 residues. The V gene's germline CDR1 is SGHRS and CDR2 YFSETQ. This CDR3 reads CASSTTSGSYNEQFF. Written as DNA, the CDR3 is TGCGCCAGCAGCACCACTAGCGGATCCTACAATGAGCAGTTCTTC.

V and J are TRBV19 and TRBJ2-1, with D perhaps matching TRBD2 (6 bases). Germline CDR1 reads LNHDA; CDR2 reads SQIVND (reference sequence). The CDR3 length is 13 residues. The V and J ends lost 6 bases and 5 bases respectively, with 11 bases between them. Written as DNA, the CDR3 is TGTGCCAGTAGCGGGACTTGGCACAATGAGCAGTTCTTC. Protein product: CASSGTWHNEQFF.

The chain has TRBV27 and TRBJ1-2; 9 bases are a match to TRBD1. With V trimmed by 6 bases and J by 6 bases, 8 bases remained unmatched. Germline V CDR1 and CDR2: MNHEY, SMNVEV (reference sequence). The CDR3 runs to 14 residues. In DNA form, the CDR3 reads TGTGCCAGCAGCGGAGACAGGGGGAGGAATGGCTACACCTTC. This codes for CASSGDRGRNGYTF.

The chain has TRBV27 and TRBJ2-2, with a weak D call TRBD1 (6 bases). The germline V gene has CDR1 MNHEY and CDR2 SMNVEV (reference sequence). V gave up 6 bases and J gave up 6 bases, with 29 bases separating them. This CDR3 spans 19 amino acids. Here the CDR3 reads CASSPVPTPNRVFAGELFF. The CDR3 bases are TGTGCCAGCAGCCCAGTTCCCACACCCAACAGGGTTTTCGCCGGGGAGCTGTTTTTT.

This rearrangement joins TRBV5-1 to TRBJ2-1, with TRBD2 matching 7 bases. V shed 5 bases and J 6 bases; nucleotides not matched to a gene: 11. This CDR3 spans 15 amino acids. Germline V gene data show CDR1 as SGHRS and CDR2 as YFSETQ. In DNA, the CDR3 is TGCGCCAGCAGTTTAGGTGGCGGGAGTTCCAATGAGCAGTTCTTC. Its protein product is CASSLGGGSSNEQFF.

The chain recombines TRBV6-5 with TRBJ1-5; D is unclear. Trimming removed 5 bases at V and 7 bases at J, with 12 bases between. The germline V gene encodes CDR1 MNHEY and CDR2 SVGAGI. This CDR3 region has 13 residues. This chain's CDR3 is CASSPERVQPQHF. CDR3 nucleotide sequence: TGTGCCAGCAGTCCCGAGAGGGTACAGCCCCAGCATTTT.

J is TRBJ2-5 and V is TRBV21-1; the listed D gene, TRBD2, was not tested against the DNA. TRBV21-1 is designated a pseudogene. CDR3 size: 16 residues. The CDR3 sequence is CASSIQSGRSGETQYF. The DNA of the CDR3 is TGTGCCAGCAGCATACAATCCGGGCGGTCGGGGGAGACCCAGTACTTC.

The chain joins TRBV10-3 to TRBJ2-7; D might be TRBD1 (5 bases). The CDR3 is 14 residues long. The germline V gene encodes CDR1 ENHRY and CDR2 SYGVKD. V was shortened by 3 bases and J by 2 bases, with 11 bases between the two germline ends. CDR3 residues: CAISDRVPTYEQYF. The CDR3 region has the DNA TGTGCCATCAGTGACAGGGTGCCCACCTACGAGCAGTACTTC.

In nucleotides, the CDR3 is TGCGCCAGCAGCTTGGAACGGCAGGGCTACGTCTATGGCTACACCTTC. This encodes CASSLERQGYVYGYTF. The chain employs TRBV5-1 and TRBJ1-2, with D possibly matching TRBD1 (5 bases). Germline loops: CDR1 SGHRS, CDR2 YFSETQ. Trimming pared 0 bases from V and 4 bases from J, leaving 16 bases between. This CDR3 is built from 16 residues. The whole variable domain, remainder taken from reference TRBV5-1 and TRBJ1-2, is KAGVTQTPRYLIKTRGQQVTLSCSPISGHRSVSWYQQTPGQGLQFLFEYFSETQRNKGNFPGRFSGRQFSNSRSEMNVSTLELGDSALYLCASSLERQGYVYGYTFGSGTRLTVV.

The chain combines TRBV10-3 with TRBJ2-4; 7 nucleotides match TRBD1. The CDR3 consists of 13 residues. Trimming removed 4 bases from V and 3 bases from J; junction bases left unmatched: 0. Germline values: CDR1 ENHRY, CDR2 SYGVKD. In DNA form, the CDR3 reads TGTGCCATCAGTGGGGACAGCAAAAACATTCAGTACTTC. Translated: CAISGDSKNIQYF.